This T cell receptor beta chain comes out of a study of T cell changes during pregnancy in multiple sclerosis. The CDR3 contains 16 residues. Germline V CDR1 and CDR2: MDHEN, SYDVKM. The V gene end was trimmed by 7 bases and the J gene end by 2 bases; junction bases not matched to a gene: 14. Sequencing used immunoSEQ multiplex PCR; TCRdb keeps in-frame clones, though not all of them. Of about 22,000 clones in the sample, roughly 87% were seen once. This sequence originates from a female donor with multiple sclerosis, enrolled in a pregnancy study. The sequenced sample was CD8+ T cells from peripheral blood mononuclear cells, obtained after pregnancy. This chain uses TRBV28 with TRBJ2-7; TRBD2 matches at 7 bases. CDR3 DNA sequence: TGTGCCAGCACCCGTCCCGGGGAGGGCTGGGCCTACGAGCAGTACTTC. It is translated as CASTRPGEGWAYEQYF.